Presented here are 31 T cell receptor beta chains from one specimen sequenced in a study of blood T cell repertoires in COVID-19. Produced via immunoSEQ multiplex PCR; TCRdb's table is partial and in-frame only. This table has a few hundred thousand clones, 70% to 90% appearing once. Sequencing used PBMCs or T cells enriched from blood (not recorded which). The receptors were gathered from a man aged 25-45 years with acute COVID-19.

This clone was seen ten or more times. V gene TRBV5-1 combines with J gene TRBJ2-1; D is perhaps TRBD2 (6 bases). The CDR3 runs to 16 residues. Trimming removed 4 bases from V and 8 bases from J, with 22 bases in between. CDR1 and CDR2 (germline): SGHRS, YFSETQ. CDR3 sequence: CASSPTPGPSVDEQFF. CDR3 sequence (DNA): TGCGCCAGCAGCCCAACTCCGGGACCTAGCGTGGATGAGCAGTTCTTC.

The rearrangement uses TRBV5-1 and TRBJ1-1; D remains ambiguous. CDR1 and CDR2 (germline): SGHRS, YFSETQ. The CDR3 loop spans 14 amino acids. V was clipped by 4 bases and J by 1 base, with 11 bases between them. For the CDR3, the DNA is TGCGCCAGCAGCCCCGCAGTTAAGAACACTGAAGCTTTCTTT. Protein: CASSPAVKNTEAFF.

The chain has TRBV7-9 and TRBJ1-2; 10 bases agree with TRBD1. Trimming cost V 5 bases and J 6 bases; bases outside gene matches: 9. Germline assignment: CDR1 SEHNR and CDR2 FQNEAQ (reference sequence). The CDR3 runs to 15 residues. Written as DNA, the CDR3 is TGTGCCAGCAGCGCATCCGGGACAGGGGTCGATGGCTACACCTTC. Protein: CASSASGTGVDGYTF. Drawing the rest from reference TRBV7-9 and TRBJ1-2, the complete variable domain is DTGVSQNPRHKITKRGQNVTFRCDPISEHNRLYWYRQTLGQGPEFLTYFQNEAQLEKSRLLSDRFSAERPKGSFSTLEIQRTEQGDSAMYLCASSASGTGVDGYTFGSGTRLTVV.

The V call is TRBV5-1, the J call TRBJ1-2; tentative D call: TRBD1 (5 bases). The CDR3 runs to 14 residues. V shed 0 bases and J shed 6 bases, with 12 bases lying between them. The germline gives CDR1 SGHRS, CDR2 YFSETQ. CDR3 nucleotides: TGCGCCAGCAGCTTGGAGCAGGGTACCCATGGCTACACCTTC. Translation gives CASSLEQGTHGYTF.

V usage is TRBV7-9 and J usage is TRBJ2-5; TRBD1 might be the D (6 bases). Germline values: CDR1 SEHNR, CDR2 FQNEAQ (reference sequence). This CDR3 has 14 amino acids. Trimming took 5 bases from V and 5 from J, leaving 15 bases between them. Here the CDR3 DNA reads TGTGCCAGCAGCCCGCCACAGGGACCGGAGACCCAGTACTTC. Amino acids: CASSPPQGPETQYF.

CDR3 in amino acids: CASGLLLDRANYGYTF. CDR3 in DNA: TGTGCTAGTGGTTTGCTCCTGGACAGGGCGAACTATGGCTACACCTTC. The V call is TRBV12-5, the J call TRBJ1-2, with 8 nucleotides matching TRBD1. This CDR3 is built from 16 residues. V lost 2 bases to trimming and J lost 2 bases; unmatched junction nucleotides: 7. Germline V gene data show CDR1 as LGHNT and CDR2 as FRNRAP.

The chain employs TRBV10-3 and TRBJ1-1; 9 bases line up with TRBD1. Trimming cost V 5 bases and J 1 base; bases outside gene matches: 5. The CDR3 runs to 15 residues. Per germline, CDR1 ENHRY and CDR2 SYGVKD. The CDR3 reads CAISQQGAGNTEAFF. For the CDR3, the DNA is TGTGCCATCAGTCAACAGGGGGCAGGGAACACTGAAGCTTTCTTT.

This chain joins TRBV19 and TRBJ1-2; a weak D match, TRBD1 (6 bases). The V and J ends lost 3 bases and 4 bases respectively, with 9 bases between them. The CDR3 spans 13 residues. The germline CDR1 and CDR2 sequences are LNHDA and SQIVND (reference sequence). Here the CDR3 DNA reads TGTGCCAGTAGTATGGGGGACATCTATGGCTACACCTTC. It encodes CASSMGDIYGYTF.

The chain combines TRBV12-3 or TRBV12-4 with TRBJ1-5; D remains unclear. Trimming removed 6 bases from V and 2 bases from J, with 8 bases in between. The CDR3 runs 13 residues. This CDR3 is CASRKLGNQPQHF. The CDR3 bases are TGTGCCAGCAGGAAACTAGGCAATCAGCCCCAGCATTTT.

The chain combines TRBV6-5 with TRBJ1-2, with TRBD1 matching 8 bases. The V gene's germline CDR1 is MNHEY and CDR2 SVGAGI. J was trimmed by 8 bases and V by 6 bases; bases with no gene match: 5. The CDR3 sequence is 12 residues long. This CDR3 reads CASRQGAWGYTF. Written as DNA, the CDR3 is TGTGCCAGCAGGCAGGGGGCGTGGGGCTACACCTTC.

CDR3 amino acids: CASSQGTRVGETQYF. In DNA, the CDR3 is TGCGCCAGCAGCCAAGGGACTAGGGTCGGGGAGACCCAGTACTTC. The chain links TRBV4-1 to TRBJ2-5; 7 nucleotides match TRBD2. J lost 5 bases, V lost 1 base, and 7 bases had no gene match. The V gene's germline CDR1 is MGHRA and CDR2 YSYEKL. This CDR3 spans 15 amino acids.

This chain uses TRBV2 with TRBJ2-3; TRBD2 matches 15 bases. V lost 4 bases to trimming and J lost 11 bases; unmatched junction nucleotides: 4. This CDR3 has 14 residues. Germline CDR1 reads SNHLY; CDR2 reads FYNNEI. The DNA of the CDR3 is TGTGCCAGCAGTGGGACTAGCGGGGGGGTTAGGCAGTATTTT. Protein product: CASSGTSGGVRQYF.

This clone was counted between two and nine times. This chain connects TRBV30 to TRBJ1-2; 7 bases are a match to TRBD1. Germline lookup yields CDR1 GTSNPN and CDR2 SVGIG (reference sequence). Germline trimming cut 8 bases from V and 5 bases from J; bases unmatched to any gene: 8. This CDR3 spans 12 amino acids. The CDR3 loop is CAGTAIGYGYTF. CDR3 DNA: TGTGCCGGGACAGCCATCGGGTATGGCTACACCTTC.

V and J are TRBV7-3 and TRBJ2-5; D remains unclear. V lost 3 bases and J lost 5, with 13 bases in between. Germline CDR1 reads SGHTA; CDR2 reads FQGTGA. This CDR3 comprises 14 residues. The CDR3 sequence: CASSFPGTGETQYF. CDR3 bases: TGTGCCAGCAGCTTTCCGGGTACCGGGGAGACCCAGTACTTC.

This clone has a single count. V is TRBV7-9 and J is TRBJ1-2; 7 nucleotides line up with TRBD1. The CDR3 spans 15 residues. The V gene's germline CDR1 is SEHNR and CDR2 FQNEAQ (reference sequence). V was pared by 4 bases and J by 0 bases, with 5 bases of the junction left unmatched. CDR3 in amino acids: CASSSPGQSNYGYTF. The CDR3 nucleotides are TGTGCCAGCAGCTCTCCGGGACAGTCTAACTATGGCTACACCTTC. The whole variable domain, filled in from reference TRBV7-9 and TRBJ1-2, reads DTGVSQNPRHKITKRGQNVTFRCDPISEHNRLYWYRQTLGQGPEFLTYFQNEAQLEKSRLLSDRFSAERPKGSFSTLEIQRTEQGDSAMYLCASSSPGQSNYGYTFGSGTRLTVV.

The chain has TRBV6-5 and TRBJ1-3; D possibly corresponds to TRBD1 (6 bases). Germline V lookup: CDR1 MNHEY, CDR2 SVGAGI. There are 15 residues in the CDR3. V was shortened by 2 bases and J by 4 bases, with 12 bases between the two germline ends. The chain's CDR3 is CASSYDGGPGNTIYF. The CDR3 coding sequence is TGTGCCAGCAGTTACGACGGGGGGCCCGGAAACACCATATATTTT.

The rearrangement uses TRBV5-1 and TRBJ2-3; no clear D gene. Germline lookup yields CDR1 SGHRS and CDR2 YFSETQ. V lost 4 bases and J lost 4, with 7 bases in between. The CDR3 loop spans 12 amino acids. The CDR3 spells CASSLLADTQYF. The DNA for the CDR3 is TGCGCCAGCAGCCTCTTAGCAGATACGCAGTATTTT. The whole variable domain, remainder taken from reference TRBV5-1 and TRBJ2-3, is KAGVTQTPRYLIKTRGQQVTLSCSPISGHRSVSWYQQTPGQGLQFLFEYFSETQRNKGNFPGRFSGRQFSNSRSEMNVSTLELGDSALYLCASSLLADTQYFGPGTRLTVL.

This chain connects TRBV2 to TRBJ2-3; the D is unclear. With 5 bases removed from V and 0 bases from J, the gap between germline ends came to 9 bases. The germline gives CDR1 SNHLY, CDR2 FYNNEI. The CDR3 totals 14 residues. CDR3 sequence (DNA): TGTGCCAGCAGTTTTACTTCTAGCACAGATACGCAGTATTTT. It specifies CASSFTSSTDTQYF.

The chain employs TRBV5-6 and TRBJ1-6, with TRBD1 matching 9 bases. Unmatched junction bases numbered 6, after V lost 6 bases and J lost 8 bases. The length of the CDR3 is 14 residues. Germline CDR1 is SGHDT and CDR2 is YYEEEE. DNA for the CDR3: TGTGCCAGCACGAAGACAGGGGGAGATTCACCCCTCCACTTT. Protein: CASTKTGGDSPLHF.

The chain combines TRBV6-1 with TRBJ2-1; 8 bases are shared with TRBD1. This CDR3 has 17 residues. The V and J ends lost 3 bases and 0 bases, in that order; junction bases with no gene match: 7. Germline CDR1 reads MNHNS; CDR2 reads SASEGT. The CDR3 nucleotides read TGTGCCAGCAGTGAGCGGGACAGGATCAGCTCCTACAATGAGCAGTTCTTC. This gives the protein CASSERDRISSYNEQFF.

The J gene is TRBJ1-3, the V gene TRBV7-2; no reliable D call. The CDR3 contains 15 residues. In germline, CDR1 is SGHTA, CDR2 FQGNSA. The V end lost 1 base, the J end lost 3 bases, and 10 bases lay between the germline ends. The CDR3, as DNA: TGTGCCAGCAGCTTAGTGTCTGGGAGTGGAAACACCATATATTTT. Protein product: CASSLVSGSGNTIYF. Together with reference TRBV7-2 and TRBJ1-3, the CDR3 gives the full variable domain: GAGVSQSPSNKVTEKGKDVELRCDPISGHTALYWYRQSLGQGLEFLIYFQGNSAPDKSGLPSDRFSAERTGGSVSTLTIQRTQQEDSAVYLCASSLVSGSGNTIYFGEGSWLTVV.

With respect to this clone: Other DNA variants within this sample encode the same CDR3. The chain has TRBV18 and TRBJ1-4; D possibly corresponds to TRBD1 (6 bases). V was pared by 6 bases and J by 0 bases, with 11 bases between. Germline CDR1 and CDR2: KGHSH and LQKENI. This CDR3 has 15 amino acids. The CDR3 spells CASSPRTATNEKLFF. CDR3 in DNA: TGTGCCAGCTCGCCGCGGACAGCAACTAATGAAAAACTGTTTTTT. Full variable domain (missing parts from reference TRBV18 and TRBJ1-4): NAGVMQNPRHLVRRRGQEARLRCSPMKGHSHVYWYRQLPEEGLKFMVYLQKENIIDESGMPKERFSAEFPKEGPSILRIQQVVRGDSAAYFCASSPRTATNEKLFFGSGTQLSVL.

J is TRBJ2-5 and V is TRBV20-1, with 9 bases aligning to TRBD1. The length of the CDR3 is 15 residues. After removal of 3 bases from V and 4 bases from J, the junction contained 9 bases not matched to a gene. CDR1 and CDR2 from the germline V gene are DFQATT and SNEGSKA (reference sequence). This chain's CDR3 is CSASQRQGVVETQYF. The CDR3 region has the DNA TGCAGTGCTAGTCAGAGACAGGGGGTGGTAGAGACCCAGTACTTC.

Only a few counts were recorded for this clone. The chain has TRBV3-1 (or the pseudogene TRBV3-2) and TRBJ1-2; possibly TRBD1 for D (5 bases). The CDR3 consists of 15 residues. From germline, CDR1 is LGHDT and CDR2 YNNKEL (reference sequence). The V and J ends lost 5 bases and 4 bases respectively, with 17 bases between them. The CDR3 is CASSFERQFFYGYTF. The CDR3 nucleotides read TGTGCCAGCAGCTTTGAACGACAGTTCTTCTATGGCTACACCTTC.

The sample holds a few counts of this clone. The rearrangement uses TRBV27 and TRBJ1-4; D ambiguous. The CDR3 runs to 15 residues. Germline-derived CDR1 and CDR2 are MNHEY and SMNVEV (reference sequence). V was pared by 9 bases and J by 4 bases, with 18 bases between. The CDR3, as DNA: TGTGCCAGAGAAAAAAAATCGGAGTTTAATGAAAAACTGTTTTTT. Its translation is CAREKKSEFNEKLFF. Filled out from reference TRBV27 and TRBJ1-4, the complete variable domain reads EAQVTQNPRYLITVTGKKLTVTCSQNMNHEYMSWYRQDPGLGLRQIYYSMNVEVTDKGDVPEGYKVSRKEKRNFPLILESPSPNQTSLYFCAREKKSEFNEKLFFGSGTQLSVL.

The chain combines TRBV9 with TRBJ1-4, with D hard to call. V lost 3 bases to trimming and J lost 7 bases, with 16 bases between them. Germline V CDR1 and CDR2: SGDLS, YYNGEE. CDR3 size: 15 residues. The CDR3 DNA is TGTGCCAGCAGCGAGATGGGAGGGAGAGGTGAAAAACTGTTTTTT. Residues: CASSEMGGRGEKLFF.

The J gene is TRBJ2-2, the V gene TRBV7-2, with 9 bases aligning to TRBD1. Germline V gene data show CDR1 as SGHTA and CDR2 as FQGNSA. This CDR3 comprises 14 residues. The V gene end was trimmed by 6 bases and the J gene end by 7 bases; junction bases not matched to a gene: 6. Written as DNA, the CDR3 is TGTGCCAGCAGATCAACAGGGGGCGTCGGGGAGCTGTTTTTT. Translated, it gives CASRSTGGVGELFF.

J is TRBJ1-4 and V is TRBV28; no clear D gene. This CDR3 is 12 amino acids long. V was shortened by 8 bases and J by 10 bases, with 14 bases between the two germline ends. Germline lookup yields CDR1 MDHEN and CDR2 SYDVKM. The CDR3: CASLSYGGKLFF. The CDR3, as DNA: TGTGCCAGCCTATCTTATGGCGGAAAACTGTTTTTT. Complete variable domain (other parts from reference TRBV28 and TRBJ1-4): DVKVTQSSRYLVKRTGEKVFLECVQDMDHENMFWYRQDPGLGLRLIYFSYDVKMKEKGDIPEGYSVSREKKERFSLILESASTNQTSMYLCASLSYGGKLFFGSGTQLSVL.

This clone showed up just once. The chain recombines TRBV7-9 with TRBJ1-5; 10 bases fit TRBD1. The CDR3 is 15 residues long. Looked up from germline, CDR1 is SEHNR and CDR2 is FQNEAQ (reference sequence). V trimming: 4 bases; J trimming: 0 bases; junction bases outside the gene matches: 0. DNA for the CDR3: TGTGCCAGCAGCTGGGACAGGGGTAGCAATCAGCCCCAGCATTTT. Translating gives CASSWDRGSNQPQHF.

V gene TRBV6-5 combines with J gene TRBJ1-5; TRBD1 matches 8 bases. In germline, CDR1 is MNHEY, CDR2 SVGAGI. The V segment lost 6 bases and the J segment 7 bases; nucleotides outside the gene matches: 8. This CDR3 comprises 14 residues. CDR3 in DNA: TGTGCCAGCAGCCCGGGACAGGTTAAGCAGCCCCAGCATTTT. Amino acid sequence: CASSPGQVKQPQHF.

The chain has TRBV29-1 and TRBJ2-3; the match to TRBD2 covers 7 bases. V dropped 2 bases and J dropped 4; count of bases not matched to a gene: 6. This CDR3 spans 14 amino acids. Germline values: CDR1 SQVTM, CDR2 ANQGSEA. The CDR3 spells CSVEKAGLSDTQYF. The DNA for the CDR3 is TGCAGCGTTGAAAAAGCGGGGTTGTCAGATACGCAGTATTTT.